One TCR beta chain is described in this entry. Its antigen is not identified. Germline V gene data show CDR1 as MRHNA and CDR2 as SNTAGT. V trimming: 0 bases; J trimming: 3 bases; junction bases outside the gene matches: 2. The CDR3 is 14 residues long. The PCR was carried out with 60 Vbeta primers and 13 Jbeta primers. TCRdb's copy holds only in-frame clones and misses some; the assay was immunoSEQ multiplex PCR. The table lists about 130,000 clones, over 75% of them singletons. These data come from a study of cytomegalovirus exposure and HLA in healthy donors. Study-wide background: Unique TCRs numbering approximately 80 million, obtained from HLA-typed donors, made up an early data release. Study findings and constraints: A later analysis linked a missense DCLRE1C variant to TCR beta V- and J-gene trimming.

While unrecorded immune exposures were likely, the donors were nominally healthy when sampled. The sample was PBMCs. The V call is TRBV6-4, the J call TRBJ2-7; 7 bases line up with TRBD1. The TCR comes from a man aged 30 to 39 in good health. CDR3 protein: CASSDSRQGYEQYF. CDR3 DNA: TGTGCCAGCAGTGACTCGAGACAGGGCTACGAGCAGTACTTC.